Listed below are T cell receptor beta chains from one sample, sequenced in a study of blood T cell repertoires in COVID-19. Sequencing used immunoSEQ multiplex PCR; TCRdb keeps in-frame clones, though not all of them. The sample yields around 170,000 clones, about 80% seen once. The sequencing sample was made of peripheral blood. All receptors come from a man aged 65 to 79 who had recovered from COVID-19. CDR3s include the opening cysteine and the closing phenylalanine or tryptophan. The D gene is left open where the match is weak. Clone size is given for some rows only: seen once, a few or many times, or a class if the clone is expanded.

J: TRBJ2-7; D: NA; size: NA; V: TRBV3-1/TRBV3-2; CDR3: CASSLEGGPGEQYF; DNA: TGTGCCAGCAGCCTCGAGGGGGGGCCGGGGGAGCAGTACTTC
J: TRBJ1-1; D: TRBD1; size: once; V: TRBV19; CDR3: CASSMGQHTEAFF; DNA: TGTGCCAGTAGTATGGGACAGCACACTGAAGCTTTCTTT
J: TRBJ1-4; D: NA; size: NA; V: TRBV28; CDR3: CASRPGGRGEKLFF; DNA: TGTGCCAGCAGACCGGGAGGGAGGGGTGAAAAACTGTTTTTT
J: TRBJ1-5; D: NA; size: NA; V: TRBV12-3/TRBV12-4; CDR3: CASSAQGPQHF; DNA: TGTGCCAGCAGTGCCCAGGGGCCCCAGCATTTT
J: TRBJ2-1; D: TRBD1; size: once; V: TRBV19; CDR3: CASSMARQGAQSEQFF; DNA: TGTGCCAGTAGTATGGCCCGGCAGGGGGCTCAGAGTGAGCAGTTCTTC
J: TRBJ2-7; D: TRBD2; size: NA; V: TRBV3-1/TRBV3-2; CDR3: CASSQVGAGTSYEQYF; DNA: TGTGCCAGCAGCCAAGTTGGAGCGGGGACCTCCTACGAGCAGTACTTC
J: TRBJ1-5; D: NA; size: NA; V: TRBV4-2; CDR3: CASSQGGGEEPQHF; DNA: TGTGCCAGCAGCCAAGGGGGCGGGGAAGAGCCCCAGCATTTT
J: TRBJ2-7; D: TRBD1; size: NA; V: TRBV11-2; CDR3: CASSNWTGMGEQYF; DNA: TGTGCCAGCAGCAACTGGACAGGGATGGGCGAGCAGTACTTC
J: TRBJ2-1; D: TRBD2; size: NA; V: TRBV7-2; CDR3: CASSSPGSGSSYNEQFF; DNA: TGTGCCAGCAGCTCCCCGGGTAGCGGGAGTTCCTACAATGAGCAGTTCTTC
J: TRBJ2-6; D: NA; size: NA; V: TRBV18; CDR3: CASSPTQNSGANVLTF; DNA: TGTGCCAGCTCACCGACTCAAAACTCTGGGGCCAACGTCCTGACTTTC
J: TRBJ2-7; D: NA; size: NA; V: TRBV6-2/TRBV6-3; CDR3: CASSYSRGPLYEQYF; DNA: TGTGCCAGCAGTTACTCGCGGGGACCACTCTACGAGCAGTACTTC
J: TRBJ2-7; D: NA; size: NA; V: TRBV28; CDR3: CASSSPGYEQYF; DNA: TGTGCCAGCAGTTCCCCGGGGTACGAGCAGTACTTC
J: TRBJ2-7; D: NA; size: NA; V: TRBV6-6; CDR3: CASSPRGGKIGGTGVYEQYF; DNA: TGTGCCAGCAGTCCGCGAGGGGGCAAAATAGGCGGAACGGGAGTTTACGAGCAGTACTTC
J: TRBJ1-6; D: TRBD1; size: NA; V: TRBV18; CDR3: CASSPRDSNSPLHF; DNA: TGTGCCAGCTCACCCCGGGACAGCAATTCACCCCTCCACTTT
J: TRBJ1-2; D: NA; size: NA; V: TRBV7-2; CDR3: CASSLAGGGGGYTF; DNA: TGTGCCAGCAGCTTAGCGGGAGGGGGGGGAGGCTACACCTTC
J: TRBJ2-3; D: TRBD2; size: NA; V: TRBV9; CDR3: CASSATYSGTSTDTQYF; DNA: TGTGCCAGCAGCGCAACCTATAGCGGGACTAGCACAGATACGCAGTATTTT
J: TRBJ2-7; D: NA; size: few; V: TRBV3-1/TRBV3-2; CDR3: CASSLSPGGSYEQYF; DNA: TGTGCCAGCAGCCTATCCCCCGGGGGAAGCTACGAGCAGTACTTC
J: TRBJ2-3; D: TRBD2; size: NA; V: TRBV9; CDR3: CASSPGLAGDTQYF; DNA: TGTGCCAGCAGCCCCGGACTAGCAGGAGATACGCAGTATTTT
J: TRBJ1-4; D: NA; size: NA; V: TRBV25-1; CDR3: CASSEYREVSEKLFF; DNA: TGTGCCAGCAGTGAATATAGGGAGGTTAGTGAAAAACTGTTTTTT
J: TRBJ2-2; D: TRBD2; size: NA; V: TRBV4-3; CDR3: CASSQDKSGRFIAGELFF; DNA: TGCGCCAGCAGCCAAGACAAAAGCGGGAGATTTATAGCCGGGGAGCTGTTTTTT
J: TRBJ1-1; D: TRBD1; size: NA; V: TRBV11-1; CDR3: CASSDGQGPEAFF; DNA: TGTGCCAGCAGCGACGGACAGGGGCCGGAAGCTTTCTTT
J: TRBJ2-4; D: TRBD1; size: NA; V: TRBV27; CDR3: CASSLGQGRNIQYF; DNA: TGTGCCAGCAGTCTGGGACAGGGGCGGAACATTCAGTACTTC
J: TRBJ2-1; D: TRBD2; size: NA; V: TRBV29-1; CDR3: CSVASGFNNEQFF; DNA: TGCAGCGTTGCTAGCGGGTTTAACAATGAGCAGTTCTTC
J: TRBJ2-5; D: TRBD2; size: NA; V: TRBV19; CDR3: CASSIGVTSGIETQYF; DNA: TGTGCCAGTAGTATAGGAGTGACTAGCGGGATTGAGACCCAGTACTTC
J: TRBJ2-7; D: TRBD2; size: NA; V: TRBV2; CDR3: CASRGREGFFEQYF; DNA: TGTGCCAGCAGGGGGAGGGAGGGGTTCTTCGAGCAGTACTTC
J: TRBJ2-1; D: TRBD2; size: NA; V: TRBV4-1; CDR3: CASSQPTSGKRNEQFF; DNA: TGCGCCAGCAGCCAACCCACTAGCGGGAAAAGGAATGAGCAGTTCTTC
J: TRBJ2-2; D: TRBD1; size: NA; V: TRBV4-3; CDR3: CASRGQGNTGELFF; DNA: TGCGCCAGCAGAGGACAGGGTAACACCGGGGAGCTGTTTTTT
J: TRBJ2-5; D: TRBD2; size: NA; V: TRBV5-1; CDR3: CASSLEASGSETQYF; DNA: TGCGCCAGCAGCTTGGAGGCTAGCGGGAGTGAGACCCAGTACTTC
J: TRBJ1-6; D: NA; size: NA; V: TRBV19; CDR3: CASKTVNSPLHF; DNA: TGTGCCAGTAAGACAGTTAATTCACCCCTCCACTTT
J: TRBJ2-7; D: NA; size: NA; V: TRBV6-5; CDR3: CASSSGIREYEQYF; DNA: TGTGCCAGCAGCTCCGGGATTAGGGAATACGAGCAGTACTTC
J: TRBJ1-1; D: TRBD1; size: NA; V: TRBV6-5; CDR3: CASRTTGGPNTEAFF; DNA: TGTGCCAGCAGGACCACAGGGGGCCCTAACACTGAAGCTTTCTTT
J: TRBJ1-5; D: NA; size: many; V: TRBV2; CDR3: CASRQGNSNQPQHF; DNA: TGTGCCAGCAGGCAGGGGAATAGCAATCAGCCCCAGCATTTT
J: TRBJ2-2; D: NA; size: many; V: TRBV29-1; CDR3: CSVDPPGTNTGELFF; DNA: TGCAGCGTTGACCCGCCGGGAACAAACACCGGGGAGCTGTTTTTT
J: TRBJ2-2; D: TRBD2; size: NA; V: TRBV24-1; CDR3: CATSDLLAGDPNTGELFF; DNA: TGTGCCACCAGTGATTTACTAGCGGGAGACCCGAACACCGGGGAGCTGTTTTTT
J: TRBJ1-3; D: NA; size: few; V: TRBV18; CDR3: CASRTVSTGNTIYF; DNA: TGTGCCAGCCGGACAGTCTCAACTGGAAACACCATATATTTT
J: TRBJ2-3; D: TRBD2; size: once; V: TRBV24-1; CDR3: CATSGGLAGPDTQYF; DNA: TGTGCCACCTCTGGGGGACTAGCGGGCCCAGATACGCAGTATTTT
J: TRBJ2-5; D: NA; size: NA; V: TRBV3-1/TRBV3-2; CDR3: CASSQGATQETQYF; DNA: TGTGCCAGCAGCCAGGGAGCGACCCAAGAGACCCAGTACTTC
J: TRBJ2-5; D: TRBD2; size: NA; V: TRBV7-8; CDR3: CASSSRLAGGGETQYF; DNA: TGTGCCAGCAGCTCGCGACTAGCGGGAGGGGGGGAGACCCAGTACTTC